The 3 T cell receptor beta chains in this list originate from one sample, sequenced in a study of blood T cell repertoires in COVID-19. Data came from immunoSEQ multiplex PCR; TCRdb stores just in-frame clones and leaves some out. This sample has 260,000 or so clones, with 65% to 90% found just once. The sequenced sample was peripheral blood. Every receptor here comes from a woman between 65 and 79 years old with acute or convalescent COVID-19.

The V call is TRBV4-2, the J call TRBJ1-2; D is possibly TRBD1 (6 bases). The CDR3 loop spans 16 amino acids. Germline CDR1 and CDR2: LGHNA and YNFKEQ. Trimming pared 0 bases from V and 10 bases from J, leaving 21 bases between. The CDR3 DNA reads as TGTGCCAGCAGCCAAGATCCCCTTCCGGGACAAACCCTCTACACCTTC. Residues: CASSQDPLPGQTLYTF.

The CDR3: CASSYLSTGNTEAFF. CDR3 coding DNA: TGTGCCAGCAGTTACCTATCGACGGGGAACACTGAAGCTTTCTTT. The genes are TRBV6-5 and TRBJ1-1; D remains unclear. The germline gives CDR1 MNHEY, CDR2 SVGAGI. The CDR3 sequence is 15 residues long. With 2 bases removed from V and 1 base from J, the gap between germline ends came to 11 bases.

The V call is TRBV7-9, the J call TRBJ2-7; weak D call: TRBD2 (5 bases). CDR1 and CDR2 (germline): SEHNR, FQNEAQ (reference sequence). The V gene lost 1 base and the J gene lost 3 bases, with 10 bases spanning the gap. CDR3 length: 14 residues. This CDR3 is CASSLEDSYYEQYF. CDR3 DNA sequence: TGTGCCAGCAGCTTAGAGGACTCGTACTACGAGCAGTACTTC.